The 9 T cell receptor beta chains below come from one sample, sequenced in a study of blood T cell repertoires in COVID-19. Assay used: immunoSEQ multiplex PCR; TCRdb lists only in-frame clones, some missing. The table records about 140,000 clones, more than 75% of them present only once. Material for sequencing was peripheral blood. These receptors were collected from a woman of 80 years or more with acute or convalescent COVID-19.

This clone was seen just once. The V and J genes are TRBV7-2 and TRBJ2-7, with a possible D match to TRBD1 (6 bases). This CDR3 is 14 amino acids long. V was pared by 0 bases and J by 2 bases, with 8 bases between. Germline CDR1 SGHTA, CDR2 FQGNSA. The CDR3 spells CASSLAGAAYEQYF. CDR3 sequence (DNA): TGTGCCAGCAGCTTAGCGGGGGCCGCCTACGAGCAGTACTTC.

CDR3 protein: CSVGQGATGELFF. DNA for the CDR3: TGCAGCGTCGGACAGGGGGCCACCGGGGAGCTGTTTTTT. V is TRBV29-1 and J is TRBJ2-2; 11 bases fit TRBD1. The CDR3 runs to 13 residues. Germline values: CDR1 SQVTM, CDR2 ANQGSEA. The V and J ends lost 6 bases and 4 bases, in that order; junction bases with no gene match: 1.

V gene TRBV7-9 combines with J gene TRBJ2-1, with 13 bases identical to TRBD2. There are 16 residues in the CDR3. The germline V gene encodes CDR1 SEHNR and CDR2 FQNEAQ (reference sequence). The V segment lost 1 base and the J segment 6 bases; nucleotides outside the gene matches: 3. CDR3 sequence reads: CASSLVGTSGVNEQFF. In DNA, the CDR3 is TGTGCCAGCAGCTTAGTTGGGACTAGCGGGGTCAATGAGCAGTTCTTC.

This chain connects TRBV6-5 to TRBJ2-7, with a tentative D call TRBD1 (6 bases). Germline loops: CDR1 MNHEY, CDR2 SVGAGI. Trimming shortened V by 4 bases and J by 1 base, and 11 bases separated the two germline ends. The CDR3 spans 14 residues. The CDR3 DNA reads TGTGCCAGCAGTTTGGACAGACATTCCTACGAGCAGTACTTC. Residues: CASSLDRHSYEQYF.

The chain has TRBV5-4 and TRBJ2-6, with D hard to call. There are 15 residues in the CDR3. Germline values: CDR1 SGHNT, CDR2 YYREEE (reference sequence). The germline V and J ends were trimmed by 4 bases and 0 bases, with 8 bases remaining between them. DNA for the CDR3: TGTGCCAGCAGCGGGCAGAGCTCTGGGGCCAACGTCCTGACTTTC. Translated, it gives CASSGQSSGANVLTF.

The genes are TRBV19 and TRBJ1-1; D not resolved. Germline V gene sequence: CDR1 LNHDA, CDR2 SQIVND (reference sequence). Trimming shortened V by 5 bases and J by 1 base, and 8 bases separated the two germline ends. The CDR3 is made up of 13 amino acids. CDR3: CASSGTPNTEAFF. The CDR3 DNA sequence: TGTGCCAGTAGTGGCACACCGAACACTGAAGCTTTCTTT.

The chain couples TRBV7-6 to TRBJ1-6; TRBD1 matches 12 bases. The V segment lost 5 bases and the J segment 10 bases; nucleotides outside the gene matches: 12. The CDR3 has 17 residues. Germline V gene lookup returns CDR1 SGHVS and CDR2 FNYEAQ. The CDR3 sequence is CASSAIIGTGGVSPLHF. CDR3 sequence (DNA): TGTGCCAGCAGCGCTATCATAGGGACAGGGGGCGTATCACCCCTCCACTTT.

The rearrangement uses TRBV19 and TRBJ2-5, with TRBD1 matching 8 bases. Germline values: CDR1 LNHDA, CDR2 SQIVND (reference sequence). Trimming removed 1 base from V and 6 bases from J; junction bases left unmatched: 1. CDR3 length: 13 residues. The CDR3 here is CASSIGTGQTQYF. CDR3 sequence (DNA): TGTGCCAGTAGTATAGGGACAGGGCAGACCCAGTACTTC.

This clone was recorded many times. This rearrangement joins TRBV27 to TRBJ2-5; D call uncertain. The CDR3 consists of 13 residues. V dropped 4 bases and J dropped 4 bases, with 10 bases sitting between them. Germline CDR1 is MNHEY and CDR2 is SMNVEV (reference sequence). For the CDR3, the DNA is TGTGCCAGCAGTTATACGAGGCGAGAGACCCAGTACTTC. This translates into CASSYTRRETQYF.